The 24 T cell receptor beta chains reported below all come from one sample, sequenced in a study of T cells in Graves' hyperthyroidism and ophthalmopathy. Using RNA transcripts as the source, TCR beta CDR3 regions were amplified. In the first-round RT-PCR of the TCR CDR3, the HTBI primer set was used. TCRdb re-derived calls from the multiplex PCR reads in MiXCR, one entry per CDR3 protein. In the table there are 600,000 to 650,000 distinct CDR3 sequences, about 20% of which are singletons. Specimen: blood. These receptors originate from a man aged 25 to 45 with Graves' ophthalmopathy.

There are many counts of this clonotype. V and J are TRBV6-1 and TRBJ1-2; 7 nucleotides match TRBD1. The germline V gene has CDR1 MNHNS and CDR2 SASEGT. There are 15 residues in the CDR3. V lost 6 bases, J lost 2 bases, and 9 bases stayed unmatched. The chain's CDR3 is CASSDTKGANYGYTF. CDR3 sequence (DNA): TGTGCCAGCAGCGACACTAAGGGGGCCAACTATGGCTACACCTTC.

In this sample, this clonotype turned up a few times. The rearrangement links TRBV5-1 to TRBJ2-1; unclear D gene. From germline, CDR1 is SGHRS and CDR2 YFSETQ. There are 15 residues in the CDR3. Trimming took off 3 bases at V and 1 base at J, with 11 bases between the two ends. CDR3 DNA: TGCGCCAGCAGCTACTCTAGGGTTTCCTACAATGAGCAGTTCTTC. This sequence encodes CASSYSRVSYNEQFF.

The table lists this clonotype with many counts. The chain is built from TRBV12-3 or TRBV12-4 and TRBJ1-5, with D uncertain. This CDR3 has 11 residues. The V end lost 3 bases, the J end lost 6 bases, and 3 bases lay between the germline ends. The CDR3 here is CASSLCQPQHF. Written as DNA, the CDR3 is TGTGCCAGCAGTTTGTGTCAGCCCCAGCATTTT.

This chain uses TRBV4-1 with TRBJ2-1, with 7 bases fitting TRBD1. Trimming cost V 2 bases and J 9 bases; bases outside gene matches: 1. This CDR3 region has 12 residues. Germline V lookup: CDR1 MGHRA, CDR2 YSYEKL. The CDR3: CASSQTGVEQFF. The CDR3 DNA reads TGCGCCAGCAGCCAAACAGGGGTTGAGCAGTTCTTC.

The J gene is TRBJ1-1, the V gene TRBV6-6, with D possibly being TRBD1 (5 bases). V was cut by 0 bases and J by 11 bases, with 13 bases left in between. Per germline, CDR1 MNHNY and CDR2 SVGAGI (reference sequence). This CDR3 spans 13 amino acids. The CDR3 protein is CASSYSGGSVAFF. Written as DNA, the CDR3 is TGTGCCAGCAGTTACTCGGGGGGATCCGTGGCTTTCTTT.

There are many counts of this clonotype. CDR3: CASRSTPHSGDGNTIYF. CDR3 sequence (DNA): TGTGCCAGCAGGTCCACCCCTCACTCGGGGGATGGAAACACCATATATTTT. The chain links TRBV28 to TRBJ1-3; D possibly corresponds to TRBD1 (5 bases). Germline lookup yields CDR1 MDHEN and CDR2 SYDVKM. This CDR3 comprises 17 residues. The germline V and J ends were trimmed by 6 bases and 3 bases, with 21 bases remaining between them. Together with reference TRBV28 and TRBJ1-3, the CDR3 gives the full variable domain: DVKVTQSSRYLVKRTGEKVFLECVQDMDHENMFWYRQDPGLGLRLIYFSYDVKMKEKGDIPEGYSVSREKKERFSLILESASTNQTSMYLCASRSTPHSGDGNTIYFGEGSWLTVV.

V gene TRBV20-1 combines with J gene TRBJ2-3, with 11 bases identical to TRBD2. Trimming at V came to 5 bases and at J to 3 bases, leaving 7 bases not matched to a gene. CDR3 size: 15 residues. CDR1 and CDR2 from the germline V gene are DFQATT and SNEGSKA (reference sequence). The CDR3 region has the DNA TGCAGTGCTGCTCTACTAGCGGGAGAGACAGATACGCAGTATTTT. Translated: CSAALLAGETDTQYF.

A few counts support this clonotype. The rearrangement joins TRBV7-9 to TRBJ2-5; 13 bases line up with TRBD2. J gave up 5 bases and V 5 bases, and 5 bases lay outside the gene matches. Germline V lookup: CDR1 SEHNR, CDR2 FQNEAQ (reference sequence). This CDR3 spans 15 amino acids. The CDR3 loop is CASSPGLAGDETQYF. For the CDR3, the DNA is TGTGCCAGCAGCCCTGGACTAGCGGGAGATGAGACCCAGTACTTC.

The V gene is TRBV4-1, the J gene TRBJ2-7, with no clear D. This CDR3 is built from 15 residues. Trimming stripped 0 bases from V and 3 bases from J, with 12 bases between. The V gene's germline CDR1 is MGHRA and CDR2 YSYEKL. The CDR3 is CASSQEDPGDYEQYF. For the CDR3, the DNA is TGCGCCAGCAGCCAAGAAGACCCTGGGGACTACGAGCAGTACTTC.

In the case of this clonotype: This could be a read error, since a much larger clone is one nucleotide away. This chain joins TRBV3-1 and TRBJ2-1, with D maybe TRBD2 (7 bases). This CDR3 is 17 amino acids long. CDR1 and CDR2 (germline): LGHDT, YNNKEL (reference sequence). V was pared by 0 bases and J by 4 bases, with 16 bases between. The CDR3 here is CASSQERGGFLYNEQFF. The CDR3 region has the DNA TGTGCCAGCAGCCAAGAAAGGGGGGGCTTCCTGTACAATGAGCAGTTCTTC.

The rearrangement links TRBV2 to TRBJ2-1; D uncertain. The length of the CDR3 is 12 residues. The V gene lost 7 bases and the J gene lost 2 bases, with 6 bases spanning the gap. Germline CDR1 reads SNHLY; CDR2 reads FYNNEI. The CDR3, as DNA: TGTGCCAGCACTCGGCCCTACAATGAGCAGTTCTTC. It is translated as CASTRPYNEQFF.

The chain recombines TRBV11-2 with TRBJ2-3; 9 bases agree with TRBD2. The CDR3 has 15 amino acids. Unmatched junction bases numbered 7, after V lost 4 bases and J lost 5 bases. Germline assignment: CDR1 SGHAT and CDR2 FQNNGV. CDR3 in DNA: TGTGCCAGCAGCTCCGGGGGTAGCGGGGGAGATACGCAGTATTTT. This gives the protein CASSSGGSGGDTQYF. Together with reference TRBV11-2 and TRBJ2-3, the CDR3 gives the full variable domain: EAGVAQSPRYKIIEKRQSVAFWCNPISGHATLYWYQQILGQGPKLLIQFQNNGVVDDSQLPKDRFSAERLKGVDSTLKIQPAKLEDSAVYLCASSSGGSGGDTQYFGPGTRLTVL.

This clonotype was seen more than once but under ten times. This chain joins TRBV6-1 and TRBJ2-3; D might be TRBD2 (5 bases). Trimming removed 6 bases at V and 1 base at J, with 14 bases between. This CDR3 has 15 residues. Germline CDR1 MNHNS, CDR2 SASEGT. CDR3 in amino acids: CASSPELAGTDTQYF. CDR3 nucleotide sequence: TGTGCCAGCAGCCCTGAGCTAGCAGGCACAGATACGCAGTATTTT.

V gene TRBV24-1 combines with J gene TRBJ2-2, with 12 bases aligning to TRBD2. Germline CDR1 and CDR2: KGHDR and SFDVKD. Unmatched junction bases numbered 10, after V lost 7 bases and J lost 5 bases. The CDR3 covers 17 residues. CDR3 sequence: CATSFPGLAGGTGELFF. The DNA for the CDR3 is TGTGCCACCAGCTTCCCGGGACTAGCGGGCGGTACCGGGGAGCTGTTTTTT.

The J gene is TRBJ2-3, the V gene TRBV15, with D hard to call. Trimming cost V 3 bases and J 2 bases, with 15 bases left between them. CDR1 and CDR2 (germline): LNHNV, YYDKDF (reference sequence). There are 16 residues in the CDR3. The CDR3 coding sequence is TGTGCCACCAGCAGGTGGATGGCGGATATCACAGATACGCAGTATTTT. This codes for CATSRWMADITDTQYF.

The V call is TRBV12-5, the J call TRBJ2-1; 10 bases are a match to TRBD1. The CDR3 runs to 18 residues. Germline V gives CDR1 LGHNT, CDR2 FRNRAP. V lost 4 bases, J lost 3 bases, and 12 bases stayed unmatched. CDR3 sequence (DNA): TGTGCTAGTGGTTCCTATCTTCTCGGGACAGGGGACTACAATGAGCAGTTCTTC. Translated: CASGSYLLGTGDYNEQFF.

The chain carries TRBV4-1 and TRBJ2-5, with D possibly TRBD1 on 5 matching bases. The CDR3 loop spans 15 amino acids. Germline CDR1 is MGHRA and CDR2 is YSYEKL. V dropped 5 bases and J dropped 1 base, with 14 bases sitting between them. The CDR3 DNA reads as TGCGCCAGCAGCTATCAGGGCAGGGTCCAAGAGACCCAGTACTTC. Protein product: CASSYQGRVQETQYF.

The chain recombines TRBV6-1 with TRBJ2-1; D may correspond to TRBD1 or TRBD2 (5 bases each). CDR3 size: 14 residues. Between the trimmed V and J ends, which lost 7 bases and 10 bases, there was a span of 20 bases. CDR1 MNHNS and CDR2 SASEGT come from the germline V gene. The CDR3 DNA sequence: TGTGCCAGCATTTCAAGCAGAGGGGCCGGGGAGCAGTTCTTC. This encodes CASISSRGAGEQFF.

This clonotype was seen ten or more times. The chain has TRBV28 and TRBJ2-1; 11 nucleotides line up with TRBD2. Germline CDR1 and CDR2: MDHEN and SYDVKM. With 1 base clipped from V and 6 bases from J, the junction kept 8 bases outside the gene matches. The CDR3 length is 17 residues. The CDR3 reads CASSLYQIAGGLNEQFF. The CDR3 DNA sequence: TGTGCCAGCAGTTTATACCAAATAGCGGGAGGGCTCAATGAGCAGTTCTTC.

This clonotype was recorded at least ten times. The V gene is TRBV30, the J gene TRBJ1-2; D uncertain. V was shortened by 1 base and J by 2 bases, with 2 bases between the two germline ends. The CDR3 totals 11 residues. Germline CDR1 and CDR2: GTSNPN and SVGIG (reference sequence). CDR3 nucleotides: TGTGCCTGGAGTGGGAACTATGGCTACACCTTC. This codes for CAWSGNYGYTF.

The table lists this clonotype with many counts. This chain connects TRBV13 to TRBJ1-1; 7 bases are a match to TRBD1. This CDR3 contains 15 residues. The V gene end was trimmed by 4 bases and the J gene end by 4 bases; junction bases not matched to a gene: 9. The germline V gene has CDR1 PRHDT and CDR2 FYEKMQ (reference sequence). The CDR3 sequence is CASSSIRGAATEAFF. The CDR3 bases are TGTGCCAGCAGCTCAATCAGGGGGGCCGCCACTGAAGCTTTCTTT.

This clonotype was observed at least ten times. The chain carries TRBV3-1 and TRBJ2-3; 14 bases fit TRBD2. Trimming took 4 bases from V and 8 from J; bases not matched to a gene: 17. Germline assignment: CDR1 LGHDT and CDR2 YNNKEL (reference sequence). The CDR3 loop spans 19 amino acids. The CDR3, as DNA: TGTGCCAGCAGCCCAACAACCACCGGGACTAGCGGGAGAGGGAGTACGCAGTATTTT. Residues: CASSPTTTGTSGRGSTQYF.

This clonotype has a handful of counts. The rearrangement uses TRBV24-1 and TRBJ2-1; 8 nucleotides line up with TRBD1. V shed 1 base, J shed 6 bases, and the junction held 4 bases outside the gene matches. This CDR3 comprises 15 residues. Germline V gene sequence: CDR1 KGHDR, CDR2 SFDVKD. The CDR3 loop is CATSDFGQGLNEQFF. Written as DNA, the CDR3 is TGTGCCACCAGTGATTTCGGACAGGGCCTCAATGAGCAGTTCTTC.

This clonotype was seen ten or more times. V and J are TRBV28 and TRBJ1-1; D is undetermined. The ends were cut back, 6 bases at V and 9 bases at J, with 11 bases in the middle. Germline V lookup: CDR1 MDHEN, CDR2 SYDVKM. This CDR3 contains 11 residues. The DNA for the CDR3 is TGTGCCAGCAGCGTGACGTTTAAAGCTTTCTTT. As protein: CASSVTFKAFF.